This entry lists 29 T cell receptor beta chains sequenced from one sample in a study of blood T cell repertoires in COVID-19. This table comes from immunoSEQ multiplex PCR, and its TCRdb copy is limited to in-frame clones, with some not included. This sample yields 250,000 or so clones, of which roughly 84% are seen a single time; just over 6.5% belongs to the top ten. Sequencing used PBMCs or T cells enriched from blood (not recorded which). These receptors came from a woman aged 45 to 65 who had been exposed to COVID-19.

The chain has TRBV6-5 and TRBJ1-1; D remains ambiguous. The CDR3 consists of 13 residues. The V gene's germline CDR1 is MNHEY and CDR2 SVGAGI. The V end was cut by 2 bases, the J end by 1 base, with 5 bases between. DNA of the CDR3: TGTGCCAGCAGTTACCGGTCGAACACTGAAGCTTTCTTT. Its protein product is CASSYRSNTEAFF.

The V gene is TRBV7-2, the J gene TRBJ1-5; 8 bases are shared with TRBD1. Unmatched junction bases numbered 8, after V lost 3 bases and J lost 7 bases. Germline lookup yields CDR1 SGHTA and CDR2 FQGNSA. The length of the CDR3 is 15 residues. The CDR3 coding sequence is TGTGCCAGCAGCTTTAATTCAGGGGGCGGACAGCCCCAGCATTTT. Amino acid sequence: CASSFNSGGGQPQHF.

The CDR3 DNA follows: TGTGCCAGCTCACCTTCACGGACAGCCTACAATGAGCAGTTCTTC. It yields the protein CASSPSRTAYNEQFF. The chain has TRBV18 and TRBJ2-1; maybe TRBD1 (6 bases). This CDR3 comprises 15 residues. From germline, CDR1 is KGHSH and CDR2 LQKENI. V was trimmed by 3 bases and J by 2 bases, leaving 11 bases between them.

CDR3 bases: TGTGCCAGCAGCCCCCCGTGGGAGGCCCGCAGCTCCTATAATTCACCCCTCCACTTT. It is translated as CASSPPWEARSSYNSPLHF. The rearrangement joins TRBV9 to TRBJ1-6; D is uncertain. This CDR3 is built from 19 residues. Germline CDR1 is SGDLS and CDR2 is YYNGEE. Trimming removed 4 bases from V and 0 bases from J, with 20 bases in between.

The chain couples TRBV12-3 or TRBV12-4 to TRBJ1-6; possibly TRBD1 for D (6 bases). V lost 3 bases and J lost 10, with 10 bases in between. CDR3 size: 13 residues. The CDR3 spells CASSLKGDSPLHF. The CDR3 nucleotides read TGTGCCAGCAGTTTGAAGGGGGACTCACCCCTCCACTTT.

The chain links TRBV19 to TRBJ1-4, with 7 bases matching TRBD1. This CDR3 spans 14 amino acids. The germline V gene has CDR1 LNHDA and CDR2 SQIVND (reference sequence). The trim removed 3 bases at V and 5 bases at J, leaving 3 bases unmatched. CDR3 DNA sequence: TGTGCCAGTAGTATCCCGACAGGGAATGAAAAACTGTTTTTT. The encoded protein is CASSIPTGNEKLFF.

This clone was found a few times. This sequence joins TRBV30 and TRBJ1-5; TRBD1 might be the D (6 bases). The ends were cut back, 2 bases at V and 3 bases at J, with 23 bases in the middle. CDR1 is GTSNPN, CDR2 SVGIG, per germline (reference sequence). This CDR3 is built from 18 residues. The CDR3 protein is CAWSQFDLSGVPNQPQHF. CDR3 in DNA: TGTGCCTGGAGTCAATTCGACCTCTCAGGGGTCCCCAATCAGCCCCAGCATTTT.

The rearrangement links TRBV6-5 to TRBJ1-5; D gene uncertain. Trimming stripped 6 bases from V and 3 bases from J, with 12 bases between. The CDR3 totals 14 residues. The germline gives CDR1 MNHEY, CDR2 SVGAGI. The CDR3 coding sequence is TGTGCCAGCAGCTTGGGAGGCTTCAATCAGCCCCAGCATTTT. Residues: CASSLGGFNQPQHF.

The CDR3 DNA sequence: TGTGCCAGCAGCCCCTATTCCACCTGGGGCCAGCGGGGGGGCCCTGGTGAGCAGTTCTTC. This translates into CASSPYSTWGQRGGPGEQFF. The chain recombines TRBV7-3 with TRBJ2-1, with TRBD2 identical over 10 bases. CDR1 and CDR2 (germline): SGHTA, FQGTGA. The CDR3 spans 20 residues. J was trimmed by 9 bases and V by 5 bases; bases with no gene match: 25.

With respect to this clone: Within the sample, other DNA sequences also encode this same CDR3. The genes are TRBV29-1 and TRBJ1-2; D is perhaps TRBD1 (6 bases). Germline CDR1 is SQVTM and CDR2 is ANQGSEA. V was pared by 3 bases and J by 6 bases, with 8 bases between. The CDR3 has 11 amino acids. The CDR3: CSVDEGDGYTF. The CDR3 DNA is TGCAGCGTTGATGAGGGGGATGGCTACACCTTC.

CDR3 residues: CASSPLRTGNEQYF. CDR3 nucleotide sequence: TGTGCCAGCAGCCCTCTACGGACAGGGAATGAGCAGTACTTC. The chain employs TRBV7-9 and TRBJ2-7, with 8 bases identical to TRBD1. Germline V lookup: CDR1 SEHNR, CDR2 FQNEAQ (reference sequence). This CDR3 is built from 14 residues. V lost 5 bases, J lost 7 bases, and 10 bases stayed unmatched.

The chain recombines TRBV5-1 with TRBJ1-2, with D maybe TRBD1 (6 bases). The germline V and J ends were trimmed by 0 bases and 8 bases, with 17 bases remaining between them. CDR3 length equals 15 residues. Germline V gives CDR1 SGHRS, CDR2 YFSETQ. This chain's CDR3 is CASSLALGAAMGYTF. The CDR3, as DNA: TGCGCCAGCAGCTTGGCCCTGGGGGCAGCGATGGGCTACACCTTC.

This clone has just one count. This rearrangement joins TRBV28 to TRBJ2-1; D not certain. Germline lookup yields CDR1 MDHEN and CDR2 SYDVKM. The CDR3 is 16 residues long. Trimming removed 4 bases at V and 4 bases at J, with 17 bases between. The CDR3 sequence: CASSSLLGLFYNEQFF. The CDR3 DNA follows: TGTGCCAGCAGTTCCCTACTGGGCCTGTTTTACAATGAGCAGTTCTTC.

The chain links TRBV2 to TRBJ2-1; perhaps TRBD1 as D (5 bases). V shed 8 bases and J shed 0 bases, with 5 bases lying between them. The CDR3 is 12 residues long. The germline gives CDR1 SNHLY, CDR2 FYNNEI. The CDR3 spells CASDSSYNEQFF. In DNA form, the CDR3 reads TGTGCCAGCGACAGCTCCTACAATGAGCAGTTCTTC.

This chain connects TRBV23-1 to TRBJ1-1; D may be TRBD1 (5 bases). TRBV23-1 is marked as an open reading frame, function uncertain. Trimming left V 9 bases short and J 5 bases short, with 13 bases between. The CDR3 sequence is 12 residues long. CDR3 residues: CASYTGWTEAFF. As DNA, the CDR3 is TGCGCCAGTTACACAGGATGGACTGAAGCTTTCTTT.

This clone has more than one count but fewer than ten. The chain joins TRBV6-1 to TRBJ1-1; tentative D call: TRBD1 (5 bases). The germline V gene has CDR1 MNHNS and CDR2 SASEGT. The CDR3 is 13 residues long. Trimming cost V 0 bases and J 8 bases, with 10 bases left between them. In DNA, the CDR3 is TGTGCCAGCAGTGAAGCGGGTAGGGGCGAAGCTTTCTTT. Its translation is CASSEAGRGEAFF.

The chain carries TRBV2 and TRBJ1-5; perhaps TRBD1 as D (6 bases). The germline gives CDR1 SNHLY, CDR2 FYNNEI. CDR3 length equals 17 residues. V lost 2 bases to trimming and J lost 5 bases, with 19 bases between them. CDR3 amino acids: CASSELRLGASDQPQHF. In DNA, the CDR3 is TGTGCCAGCAGTGAACTCCGACTGGGGGCGTCGGATCAGCCCCAGCATTTT.

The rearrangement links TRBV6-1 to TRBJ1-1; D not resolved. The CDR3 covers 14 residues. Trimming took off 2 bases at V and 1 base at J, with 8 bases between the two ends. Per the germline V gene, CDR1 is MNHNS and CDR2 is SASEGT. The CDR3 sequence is CASSELGPNTEAFF. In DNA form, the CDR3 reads TGTGCCAGCAGTGAACTGGGCCCGAACACTGAAGCTTTCTTT.

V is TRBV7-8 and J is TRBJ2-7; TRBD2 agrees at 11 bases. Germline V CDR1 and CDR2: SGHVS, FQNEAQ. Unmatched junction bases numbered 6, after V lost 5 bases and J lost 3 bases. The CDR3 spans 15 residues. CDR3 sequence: CASSPRTSGYYEQYF. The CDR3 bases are TGTGCCAGCAGCCCGCGGACTAGCGGGTACTACGAGCAGTACTTC.

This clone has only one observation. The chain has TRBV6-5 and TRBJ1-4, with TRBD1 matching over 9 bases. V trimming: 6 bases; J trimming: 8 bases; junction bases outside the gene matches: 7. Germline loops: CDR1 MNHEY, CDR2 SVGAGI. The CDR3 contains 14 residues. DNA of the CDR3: TGTGCCAGCAGATCCGGGACAGGGCGGGAAAAACTGTTTTTT. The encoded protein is CASRSGTGREKLFF.

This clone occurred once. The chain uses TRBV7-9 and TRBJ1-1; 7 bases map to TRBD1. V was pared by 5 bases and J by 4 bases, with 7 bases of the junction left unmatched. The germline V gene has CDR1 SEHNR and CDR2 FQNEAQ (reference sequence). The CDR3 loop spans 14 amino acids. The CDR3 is CASSQEGAGTEAFF. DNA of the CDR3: TGTGCCAGCAGCCAAGAGGGGGCCGGCACTGAAGCTTTCTTT.

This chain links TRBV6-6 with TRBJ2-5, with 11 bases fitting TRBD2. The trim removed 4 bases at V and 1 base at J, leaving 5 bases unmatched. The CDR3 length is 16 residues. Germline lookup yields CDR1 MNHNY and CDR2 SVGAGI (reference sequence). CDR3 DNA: TGTGCCAGCAGTTTGATCACTAGCGGGGGCCAAGAGACCCAGTACTTC. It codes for CASSLITSGGQETQYF.

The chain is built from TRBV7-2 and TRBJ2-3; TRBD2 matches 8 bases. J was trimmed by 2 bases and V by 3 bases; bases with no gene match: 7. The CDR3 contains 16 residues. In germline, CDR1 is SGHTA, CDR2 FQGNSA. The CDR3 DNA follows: TGTGCCAGCAGCTTTTCAAGCGGGGGAATCACAGATACGCAGTATTTT. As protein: CASSFSSGGITDTQYF.

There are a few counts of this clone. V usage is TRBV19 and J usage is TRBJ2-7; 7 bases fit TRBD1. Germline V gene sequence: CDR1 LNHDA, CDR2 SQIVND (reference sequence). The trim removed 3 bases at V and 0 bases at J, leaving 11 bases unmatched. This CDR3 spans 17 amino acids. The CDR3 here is CASSIADRRSTSYEQYF. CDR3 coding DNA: TGTGCCAGTAGTATCGCGGACAGGCGGTCCACCTCCTACGAGCAGTACTTC.

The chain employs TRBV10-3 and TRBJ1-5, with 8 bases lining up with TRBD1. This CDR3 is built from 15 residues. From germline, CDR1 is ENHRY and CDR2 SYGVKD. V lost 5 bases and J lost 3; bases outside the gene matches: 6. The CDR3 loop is CAISPGGLYNQPQHF. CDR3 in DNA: TGTGCCATCAGTCCAGGGGGCCTTTACAATCAGCCCCAGCATTTT.

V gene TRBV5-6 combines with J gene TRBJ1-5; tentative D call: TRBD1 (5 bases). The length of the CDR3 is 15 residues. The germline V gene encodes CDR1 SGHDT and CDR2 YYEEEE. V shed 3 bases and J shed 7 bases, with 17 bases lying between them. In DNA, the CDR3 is TGTGCCAGCAGCTCTGACCGGGACTTGGGGCAGCCCCAGCATTTT. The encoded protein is CASSSDRDLGQPQHF.

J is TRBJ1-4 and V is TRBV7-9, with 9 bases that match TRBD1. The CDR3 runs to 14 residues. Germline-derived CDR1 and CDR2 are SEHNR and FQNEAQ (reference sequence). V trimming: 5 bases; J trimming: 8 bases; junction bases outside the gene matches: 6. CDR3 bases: TGTGCCAGCAGCGCCGGGACAGGGAACGAAAAACTGTTTTTT. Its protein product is CASSAGTGNEKLFF.

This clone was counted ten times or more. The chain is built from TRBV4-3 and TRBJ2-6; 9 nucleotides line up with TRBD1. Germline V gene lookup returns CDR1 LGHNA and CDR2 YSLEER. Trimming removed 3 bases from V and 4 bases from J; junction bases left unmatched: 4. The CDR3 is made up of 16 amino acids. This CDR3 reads CASSQDRGAGANVLTF. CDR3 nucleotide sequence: TGCGCCAGCAGCCAGGACAGGGGCGCCGGGGCCAACGTCCTGACTTTC.

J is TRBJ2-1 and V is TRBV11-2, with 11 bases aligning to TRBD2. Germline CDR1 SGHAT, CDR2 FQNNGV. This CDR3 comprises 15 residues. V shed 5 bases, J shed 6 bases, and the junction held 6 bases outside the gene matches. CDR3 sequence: CASSRSGGATNEQFF. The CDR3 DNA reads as TGTGCCAGCAGCCGTAGCGGGGGGGCCACCAATGAGCAGTTCTTC.